Listed here are 18 T cell receptor beta chains from one sample, sequenced in a study of T cell responses to AZD1222 COVID-19 vaccine. Profiling relied on immunoSEQ multiplex PCR, and the TCRdb table lists in-frame clones only, not all of them. The data contain about 130,000 clones, about 90% of them singletons. Sequenced here: peripheral blood, sampled on day 0 of AZD1222 vaccination. All receptors come from an adult in good health.

The CDR3 DNA follows: TGTGCCAGCAGCCTACAGGGGTTTGGCAATCAGCCCCAGCATTTT. Translated: CASSLQGFGNQPQHF. V usage is TRBV7-9 and J usage is TRBJ1-5; TRBD1 matches at 7 bases. Per the germline V gene, CDR1 is SEHNR and CDR2 is FQNEAQ (reference sequence). V lost 5 bases and J lost 2; bases outside the gene matches: 6. The CDR3 loop spans 15 amino acids.

The chain employs TRBV10-3 and TRBJ1-1; D uncertain. CDR1 is ENHRY and CDR2 is SYGVKD in the germline V gene. The CDR3 covers 12 residues. V lost 10 bases and J lost 0, with 9 bases in between. The CDR3 loop is CATGSLNTEAFF. The CDR3 bases are TGTGCCACCGGGAGCCTGAACACTGAAGCTTTCTTT.

The CDR3 region is CASSWVTGSNQPQHF. The DNA of the CDR3 is TGCGCCAGCAGCTGGGTGACAGGGAGTAATCAGCCCCAGCATTTT. This rearrangement joins TRBV5-1 to TRBJ1-5; 7 nucleotides match TRBD1. This CDR3 is built from 15 residues. V gave up 3 bases and J gave up 4 bases; unmatched junction bases: 7. Germline V gene lookup returns CDR1 SGHRS and CDR2 YFSETQ.

The rearrangement uses TRBV9 and TRBJ1-4; D not resolved. The CDR3 has 15 residues. V dropped 2 bases and J dropped 7 bases, with 15 bases sitting between them. Germline CDR1 reads SGDLS; CDR2 reads YYNGEE. CDR3 region: CASSVGYGEAEKLFF. The CDR3 DNA reads TGTGCCAGCAGCGTGGGATACGGGGAGGCTGAAAAACTGTTTTTT.

V usage is TRBV25-1 and J usage is TRBJ2-7; D possibly uses TRBD1 or TRBD2 (6 bases each). V gave up 2 bases and J gave up 5 bases, with 19 bases separating them. Per the germline V gene, CDR1 is MGHDK and CDR2 is SYGVNS. The CDR3 length is 16 residues. The CDR3 is CASSEPGRGGYHEQYF. The DNA of the CDR3 is TGTGCCAGCAGTGAACCCGGCCGAGGGGGGTACCACGAGCAGTACTTC.

The V and J genes are TRBV7-9 and TRBJ1-5; a possible D gene is TRBD1 (6 bases). Trimming shortened V by 0 bases and J by 5 bases, and 17 bases separated the two germline ends. CDR3 length: 17 residues. Germline values: CDR1 SEHNR, CDR2 FQNEAQ (reference sequence). CDR3 residues: CASSLALDSLVYQPQHF. The DNA of the CDR3 is TGTGCCAGCAGCTTAGCCTTGGACAGCCTAGTTTATCAGCCCCAGCATTTT. The full variable domain, in which reference TRBV7-9 and TRBJ1-5 provide the parts outside the CDR3, is DTGVSQNPRHKITKRGQNVTFRCDPISEHNRLYWYRQTLGQGPEFLTYFQNEAQLEKSRLLSDRFSAERPKGSFSTLEIQRTEQGDSAMYLCASSLALDSLVYQPQHFGDGTRLSIL.

The chain uses TRBV11-2 and TRBJ2-7; 7 bases match TRBD2. The CDR3 runs 15 residues. After removal of 0 bases from V and 0 bases from J, the junction contained 2 bases not matched to a gene. Per germline, CDR1 SGHAT and CDR2 FQNNGV. The CDR3 sequence is CASSLERGNSYEQYF. The DNA of the CDR3 is TGTGCCAGCAGCTTAGAGCGGGGGAACTCCTACGAGCAGTACTTC.

The V gene is TRBV5-6, the J gene TRBJ2-2, with a tentative D call TRBD2 (6 bases). Trimming cost V 4 bases and J 5 bases, with 15 bases left between them. Per the germline V gene, CDR1 is SGHDT and CDR2 is YYEEEE. This CDR3 spans 15 amino acids. The DNA for the CDR3 is TGTGCCAGCAGCCCGGGAGTCTGGGCGACCGGGGAGCTGTTTTTT. Amino acids: CASSPGVWATGELFF.

The chain has TRBV18 and TRBJ2-2; D might be TRBD1 (6 bases). The CDR3 extends over 15 amino acids. The V end was cut by 1 base, the J end by 3 bases, with 9 bases between. Germline V gene data show CDR1 as KGHSH and CDR2 as LQKENI. CDR3 nucleotide sequence: TGTGCCAGCTCACCACGACAGGATGACACCGGGGAGCTGTTTTTT. It is translated as CASSPRQDDTGELFF.

This sequence joins TRBV5-1 and TRBJ2-2; 8 bases fit TRBD1. The CDR3 totals 15 residues. V was pared by 4 bases and J by 3 bases, with 5 bases of the junction left unmatched. Per the germline V gene, CDR1 is SGHRS and CDR2 is YFSETQ. The CDR3 spells CASSAGQGHTGELFF. The CDR3 DNA follows: TGCGCCAGCAGCGCCGGACAGGGACACACCGGGGAGCTGTTTTTT.

About this clone itself: Distinct nucleotide sequences in the sample also encode this CDR3. The chain is built from TRBV5-1 and TRBJ2-7; the D gene is possibly TRBD1 (6 bases). This CDR3 is built from 14 residues. V was clipped by 0 bases and J by 1 base, with 8 bases between them. CDR1 and CDR2 (germline): SGHRS, YFSETQ. This chain's CDR3 is CASSLGQASYEQYF. In nucleotides, the CDR3 is TGCGCCAGCAGCTTGGGACAGGCGTCCTACGAGCAGTACTTC.

The chain uses TRBV27 and TRBJ2-7; 9 nucleotides agree with TRBD2. Looked up from germline, CDR1 is MNHEY and CDR2 is SMNVEV (reference sequence). There are 14 residues in the CDR3. With 6 bases clipped from V and 4 bases from J, the junction kept 7 bases outside the gene matches. This chain's CDR3 is CASSTSGGFYEQYF. CDR3 in DNA: TGTGCCAGCAGCACGAGCGGGGGGTTTTACGAGCAGTACTTC.

J is TRBJ2-3 and V is TRBV18, with D possibly TRBD2 on 5 matching bases. The CDR3 contains 15 residues. The germline V gene encodes CDR1 KGHSH and CDR2 LQKENI. The V end lost 2 bases, the J end lost 1 base, and 10 bases lay between the germline ends. The CDR3 region is CASSPTRVGTDTQYF. The CDR3 DNA follows: TGTGCCAGCTCACCAACTAGGGTCGGCACAGATACGCAGTATTTT.

The rearrangement links TRBV24-1 to TRBJ2-1, with D perhaps assigned TRBD1 or TRBD2 (6 bases each). Germline V gene sequence: CDR1 KGHDR, CDR2 SFDVKD. The length of the CDR3 is 12 residues. The ends were cut back, 9 bases at V and 7 bases at J, with 12 bases in the middle. DNA of the CDR3: TGTGCCACCTCAGGGGCGGGAAATGAGCAGTTCTTC. This translates into CATSGAGNEQFF.

The V and J genes are TRBV6-5 and TRBJ2-7; unclear D gene. The length of the CDR3 is 13 residues. The germline CDR1 and CDR2 sequences are MNHEY and SVGAGI. Trimming took 6 bases from V and 2 from J, leaving 11 bases between them. CDR3 amino acids: CASRGLQTYEQYF. The DNA of the CDR3 is TGTGCCAGCAGAGGGTTACAAACCTACGAGCAGTACTTC.

This clone was seen more than once but under ten times. This chain links TRBV19 with TRBJ1-2, with TRBD1 identical over 7 bases. Germline V gene data show CDR1 as LNHDA and CDR2 as SQIVND (reference sequence). CDR3 length: 13 residues. Unmatched junction bases numbered 5, after V lost 10 bases and J lost 0 bases. DNA of the CDR3: TGTGCCACGGGACAGCTTTCTAACTATGGCTACACCTTC. Protein: CATGQLSNYGYTF.

V and J are TRBV9 and TRBJ2-1; the D is unclear. The CDR3 sequence is 15 residues long. Germline CDR1 SGDLS, CDR2 YYNGEE. Trimming cost V 2 bases and J 1 base, with 10 bases left between them. CDR3 loop: CASSVSLSSYNEQFF. The CDR3 DNA follows: TGTGCCAGCAGCGTTTCCCTGAGTTCCTACAATGAGCAGTTCTTC.

This sequence joins TRBV10-1 and TRBJ2-7, with a weak D call TRBD2 (6 bases). V gave up 8 bases and J gave up 4 bases, with 12 bases separating them. Germline values: CDR1 WNHNN, CDR2 SYGVQD (reference sequence). CDR3 length: 12 amino acids. The CDR3 region is CASGTLAYEQYF. DNA of the CDR3: TGCGCCAGCGGGACCCTAGCGTACGAGCAGTACTTC.